This T cell receptor (beta chain) is drawn from a study of blood T cell repertoires in COVID-19. Study as a whole: Material from acute and convalescent COVID-19 was sourced from the United States, Italy and Spain. The cDNA or gDNA used as material had been derived from T cells, B-cell-depleted T cells, or PBMCs.

Original processing methods: From reference gene primer amplification, estimates of nucleated cell counts were derived. Clones were sequenced by immunoSEQ multiplex PCR, and TCRdb holds only the in-frame ones, with some missing. The V and J calls and clone size are taken from that table; D and trimming were inferred from the DNA. Among 220,000 or so clones, around 84% were seen once, and the ten largest hold roughly 4.6%. V was pared by 5 bases and J by 7 bases, with 8 bases between. CDR3 size: 11 residues. Looked up from germline, CDR1 is PRHDT and CDR2 is FYEKMQ (reference sequence). This sequence joins TRBV13 and TRBJ1-1; a weak D match, TRBD1 (6 bases). The specimen sequenced was peripheral blood. The source is a woman between 55 and 75 years old who had recovered from COVID-19. As DNA, the CDR3 is TGTGCCAGCAGCGTACAGGGTGAAGCTTTCTTT. Translated: CASSVQGEAFF.